This T cell receptor (beta chain) emerged from a study of blood T cell repertoires in COVID-19. As for the study in general: Samples representing acute and convalescent COVID-19 were sourced from the United States, Italy and Spain. Sample material is recorded as cDNA or gDNA derived from T cells, B-cell-depleted T cells, or PBMCs.

V was cut by 2 bases and J by 0 bases, with 15 bases left in between. The CDR3 totals 16 residues. Per germline, CDR1 SGHNT and CDR2 YYREEE (reference sequence). Libraries were prepared by immunoSEQ multiplex PCR; TCRdb keeps only in-frame clonotypes and omits some of them. The sample includes tens of thousands of clones, about 86% of them seen just once. This clone was detected a few times. The chain employs TRBV5-4 and TRBJ2-7, with a weak D call TRBD1 (6 bases). The TCR sequence derives from a woman aged 55-70 years with acute or convalescent COVID-19. The material sequenced was peripheral blood. The CDR3, as DNA: TGTGCCAGCAGCTTAGGACAGCAACTTAGCTCCTACGAGCAGTACTTC. As protein: CASSLGQQLSSYEQYF.